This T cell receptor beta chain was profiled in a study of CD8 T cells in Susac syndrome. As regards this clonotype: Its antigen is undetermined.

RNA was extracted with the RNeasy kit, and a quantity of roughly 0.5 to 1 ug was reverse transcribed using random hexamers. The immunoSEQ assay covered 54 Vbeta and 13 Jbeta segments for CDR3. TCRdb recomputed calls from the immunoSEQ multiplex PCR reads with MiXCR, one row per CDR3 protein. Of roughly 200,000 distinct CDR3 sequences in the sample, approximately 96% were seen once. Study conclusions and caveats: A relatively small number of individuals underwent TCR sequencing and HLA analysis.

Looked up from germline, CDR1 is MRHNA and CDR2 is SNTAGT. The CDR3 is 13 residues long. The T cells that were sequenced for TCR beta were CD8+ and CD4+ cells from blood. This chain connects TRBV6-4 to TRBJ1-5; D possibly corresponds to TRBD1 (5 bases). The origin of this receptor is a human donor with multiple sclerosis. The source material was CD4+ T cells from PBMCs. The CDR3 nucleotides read TGTCCCCGGGGGGGGGAAAGCAATCAGCCCCAGCATTTT. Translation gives CPRGGESNQPQHF.